This T cell receptor beta chain is drawn from a study of T cells in Graves' hyperthyroidism and ophthalmopathy. Germline-derived CDR1 and CDR2 are MDHEN and SYDVKM. V was trimmed by 2 bases and J by 0 bases, leaving 17 bases between them. The CDR3 length is 17 residues. Using RNA transcripts as the source, TCR beta CDR3 regions were amplified. The HTBI set primed first-round TCR CDR3 RT-PCR. TCRdb reprocessed the multiplex PCR reads with MiXCR, giving one entry per CDR3 protein. The table includes 250,000 to 300,000 distinct CDR3 sequences, about 14% detected once. Input material: blood. This clonotype originated in a woman aged 25 to 39 with Graves' hyperthyroidism that later progressed to Graves' ophthalmopathy. The chain has TRBV28 and TRBJ2-7; D might be TRBD1 (5 bases). CDR3 amino acids: CASSLKLTEPSSYEQYF. The DNA for the CDR3 is TGTGCCAGCAGTTTAAAATTGACAGAGCCGAGCTCCTACGAGCAGTACTTC.